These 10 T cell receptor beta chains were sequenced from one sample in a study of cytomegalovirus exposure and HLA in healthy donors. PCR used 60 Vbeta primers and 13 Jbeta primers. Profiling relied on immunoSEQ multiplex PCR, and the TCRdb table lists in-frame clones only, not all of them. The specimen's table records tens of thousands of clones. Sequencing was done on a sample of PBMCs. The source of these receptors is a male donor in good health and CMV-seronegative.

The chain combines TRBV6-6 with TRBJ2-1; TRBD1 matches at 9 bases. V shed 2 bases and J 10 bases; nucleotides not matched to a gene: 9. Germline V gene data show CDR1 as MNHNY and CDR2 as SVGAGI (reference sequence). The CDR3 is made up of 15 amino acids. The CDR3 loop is CASSYRDRAGGEQFF. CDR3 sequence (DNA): TGTGCCAGCAGTTACCGGGACAGGGCCGGGGGCGAGCAGTTCTTC.

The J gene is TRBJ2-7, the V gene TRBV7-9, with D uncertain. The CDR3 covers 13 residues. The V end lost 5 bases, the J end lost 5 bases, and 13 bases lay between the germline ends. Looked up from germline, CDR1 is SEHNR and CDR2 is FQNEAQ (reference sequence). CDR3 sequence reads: CASSQSIVNEQYF. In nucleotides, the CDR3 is TGTGCCAGCAGCCAGTCGATCGTAAACGAGCAGTACTTC.

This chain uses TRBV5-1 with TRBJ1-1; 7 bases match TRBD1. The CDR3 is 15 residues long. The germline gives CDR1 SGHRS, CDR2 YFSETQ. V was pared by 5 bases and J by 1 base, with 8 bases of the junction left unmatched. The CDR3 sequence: CASRVTSGGNTEAFF. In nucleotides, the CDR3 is TGCGCCAGCAGAGTAACCTCAGGGGGGAACACTGAAGCTTTCTTT.

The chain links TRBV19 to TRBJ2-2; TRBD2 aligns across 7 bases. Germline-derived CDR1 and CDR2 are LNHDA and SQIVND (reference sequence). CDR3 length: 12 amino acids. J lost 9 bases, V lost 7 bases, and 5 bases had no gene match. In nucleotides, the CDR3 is TGTGCCAGTAAAAGCGGGGCCAGGGAGCTGTTTTTT. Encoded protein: CASKSGARELFF.

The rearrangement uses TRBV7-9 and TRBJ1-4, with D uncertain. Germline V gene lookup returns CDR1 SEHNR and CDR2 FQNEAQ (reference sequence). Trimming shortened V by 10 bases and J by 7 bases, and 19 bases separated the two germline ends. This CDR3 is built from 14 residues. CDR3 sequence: CATGWEKKGEKLFF. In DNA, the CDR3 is TGTGCCACTGGGTGGGAGAAGAAGGGTGAAAAACTGTTTTTT.

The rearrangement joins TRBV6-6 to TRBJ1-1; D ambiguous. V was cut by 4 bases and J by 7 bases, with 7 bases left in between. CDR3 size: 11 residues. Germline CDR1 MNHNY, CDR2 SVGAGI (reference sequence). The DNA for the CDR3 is TGTGCCAGCAGTTTAGCTGTTGAAGCTTTCTTT. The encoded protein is CASSLAVEAFF.

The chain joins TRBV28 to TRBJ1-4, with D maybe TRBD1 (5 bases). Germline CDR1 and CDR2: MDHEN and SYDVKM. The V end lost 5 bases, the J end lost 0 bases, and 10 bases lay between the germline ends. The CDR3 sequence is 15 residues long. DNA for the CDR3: TGTGCCAGCAGTGCTTTAGGGGCAACTAATGAAAAACTGTTTTTT. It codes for CASSALGATNEKLFF.

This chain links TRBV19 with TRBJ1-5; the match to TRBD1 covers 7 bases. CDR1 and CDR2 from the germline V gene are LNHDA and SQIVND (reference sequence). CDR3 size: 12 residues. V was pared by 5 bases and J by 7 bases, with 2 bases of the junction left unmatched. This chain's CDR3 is CASSWGQQPQHF. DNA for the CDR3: TGTGCCAGTAGTTGGGGACAGCAGCCCCAGCATTTT.

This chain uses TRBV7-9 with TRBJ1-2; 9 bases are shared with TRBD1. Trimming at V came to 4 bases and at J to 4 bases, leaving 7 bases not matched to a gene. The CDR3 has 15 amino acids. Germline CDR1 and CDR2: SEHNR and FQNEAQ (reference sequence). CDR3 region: CASSWTGERVYGYTF. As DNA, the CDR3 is TGTGCCAGCAGCTGGACAGGGGAGCGGGTCTATGGCTACACCTTC.

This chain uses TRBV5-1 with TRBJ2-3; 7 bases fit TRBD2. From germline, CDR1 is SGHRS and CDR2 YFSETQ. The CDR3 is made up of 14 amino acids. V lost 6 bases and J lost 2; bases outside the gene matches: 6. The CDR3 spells CASTLAPSTDTQYF. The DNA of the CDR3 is TGCGCCAGCACACTAGCGCCCTCCACAGATACGCAGTATTTT.